This is a list of T cell receptor beta chains from one sample in a study of cytomegalovirus exposure and HLA in healthy donors. Some clones are missing from TCRdb's copy, which holds only in-frame ones; the method was immunoSEQ multiplex PCR. The data show 110,000 to 150,000 clones, about 82% seen once. The sequenced sample was PBMCs. These receptors were collected from a woman aged 40 to 50 in good health and CMV-seropositive. Both conserved end residues are part of each CDR3. A D gene is named only where the DNA matches it firmly. Size is stated for part of the rows, as once, few or many counts, or as a class when the clone is expanded.

j_call: TRBJ2-1
d_call: TRBD2
clone_size: NA
cdr3_length: 15
v_call: TRBV7-9
cdr3_nt: TGTGCCAGCAGGTCGGGACTAGCAATACTCCATGAGCAGTTCTTC
cdr3_aa: CASRSGLAILHEQFF

j_call: TRBJ1-2
d_call: TRBD1
clone_size: NA
cdr3_length: 11
v_call: TRBV7-9
cdr3_nt: TGTGCCAGCAGGGACAGGGTCGGCTACACCTTC
cdr3_aa: CASRDRVGYTF

j_call: TRBJ2-7
d_call: NA
clone_size: NA
cdr3_length: 14
v_call: TRBV5-6
cdr3_nt: TGTGCCAGCAGCGGCGGACTGGCCCCCCACGAGCAGTACTTC
cdr3_aa: CASSGGLAPHEQYF

j_call: TRBJ2-7
d_call: NA
clone_size: NA
cdr3_length: 12
v_call: TRBV19
cdr3_nt: TGTGCCAGTAGTCTTCGGGATTACGAGCAGTACTTC
cdr3_aa: CASSLRDYEQYF

j_call: TRBJ2-7
d_call: NA
clone_size: NA
cdr3_length: 13
v_call: TRBV27
cdr3_nt: TGTGCCACCGAAGGGGAAAGGGGGGGTGAGCAGTACTTC
cdr3_aa: CATEGERGGEQYF

j_call: TRBJ2-1
d_call: NA
clone_size: NA
cdr3_length: 12
v_call: TRBV5-1
cdr3_nt: TGCGCCAGCAGCTTGGACGGAGATGAGCAGTTCTTC
cdr3_aa: CASSLDGDEQFF

j_call: TRBJ2-3
d_call: TRBD1
clone_size: NA
cdr3_length: 15
v_call: TRBV5-1
cdr3_nt: TGCGCCAGCAGCTTGGCAGGGACAGGGGGAGATACGCAGTATTTT
cdr3_aa: CASSLAGTGGDTQYF

j_call: TRBJ2-7
d_call: TRBD1
clone_size: NA
cdr3_length: 16
v_call: TRBV6-5
cdr3_nt: TGTGCCAGCAGTTACCGCCCCGGGACAGGATATTACGAGCAGTACTTC
cdr3_aa: CASSYRPGTGYYEQYF

j_call: TRBJ2-5
d_call: TRBD1
clone_size: NA
cdr3_length: 14
v_call: TRBV28
cdr3_nt: TGTGCCAGCAGTACCCAGACAGGGAAAGAGACCCAGTACTTC
cdr3_aa: CASSTQTGKETQYF

j_call: TRBJ1-2
d_call: TRBD1
clone_size: NA
cdr3_length: 14
v_call: TRBV6-1
cdr3_nt: TGTGCCAGCAGTAATCCGACAGGGGACTATGGCTACACCTTC
cdr3_aa: CASSNPTGDYGYTF

j_call: TRBJ1-1
d_call: NA
clone_size: NA
cdr3_length: 14
v_call: TRBV27
cdr3_nt: TGTGCCAGCAGTTTTCAGGGACAGAACACTGAAGCTTTCTTT
cdr3_aa: CASSFQGQNTEAFF

j_call: TRBJ2-5
d_call: TRBD2
clone_size: NA
cdr3_length: 18
v_call: TRBV5-1
cdr3_nt: TGCGCCAGCAGCTTCATGCTAGCGGGGGGCCGGGGTCAAGAGACCCAGTACTTC
cdr3_aa: CASSFMLAGGRGQETQYF

j_call: TRBJ2-7
d_call: NA
clone_size: NA
cdr3_length: 14
v_call: TRBV27
cdr3_nt: TGTGCCAGCAGTTCCCTCGGGGTACGCTACGAGCAGTACTTC
cdr3_aa: CASSSLGVRYEQYF

j_call: TRBJ2-1
d_call: NA
clone_size: NA
cdr3_length: 11
v_call: TRBV7-9
cdr3_nt: TGTGCCAGCAGCCCTCAGAATGAGCAGTTCTTC
cdr3_aa: CASSPQNEQFF

j_call: TRBJ1-4
d_call: NA
clone_size: NA
cdr3_length: 15
v_call: TRBV18
cdr3_nt: TGTGCCAGCTCACCACTAATGGGGGCAAGTGAAAAACTGTTTTTT
cdr3_aa: CASSPLMGASEKLFF

j_call: TRBJ1-5
d_call: NA
clone_size: NA
cdr3_length: 13
v_call: TRBV28
cdr3_nt: TGTGCCAGCAGTTTACGGTCCTATCAGCCCCAGCATTTT
cdr3_aa: CASSLRSYQPQHF

j_call: TRBJ2-1
d_call: NA
clone_size: NA
cdr3_length: 15
v_call: TRBV5-4
cdr3_nt: TGTGCCAGCAGTCAACCCGTCGGGGTGGACAGTGAGCAGTTCTTC
cdr3_aa: CASSQPVGVDSEQFF

j_call: TRBJ1-1
d_call: NA
clone_size: few
cdr3_length: 13
v_call: TRBV18
cdr3_nt: TGTGCCAGCTCGGGGAGCATGAACACTGAAGCTTTCTTT
cdr3_aa: CASSGSMNTEAFF

j_call: TRBJ2-1
d_call: NA
clone_size: NA
cdr3_length: 13
v_call: TRBV29-1
cdr3_nt: TGCAGCGTTGAATTTGCGGGGTACAATGAGCAGTTCTTC
cdr3_aa: CSVEFAGYNEQFF

j_call: TRBJ2-3
d_call: TRBD1
clone_size: NA
cdr3_length: 14
v_call: TRBV9
cdr3_nt: TGTGCCAGCAGCGGCGACAGGGCGGCAGATACGCAGTATTTT
cdr3_aa: CASSGDRAADTQYF

j_call: TRBJ2-5
d_call: NA
clone_size: NA
cdr3_length: 13
v_call: TRBV18
cdr3_nt: TGTGCCAGCTCACCAGACTTTCAAGAGACCCAGTACTTC
cdr3_aa: CASSPDFQETQYF

j_call: TRBJ1-1
d_call: NA
clone_size: once
cdr3_length: 13
v_call: TRBV10-3
cdr3_nt: TGTGCCATCACACCGCAGGTGAACACTGAAGCTTTCTTT
cdr3_aa: CAITPQVNTEAFF

j_call: TRBJ1-5
d_call: TRBD1
clone_size: NA
cdr3_length: 15
v_call: TRBV7-2
cdr3_nt: TGTGCCAGCAGCCGACAGGGGTATAGCAATCAGCCCCAGCATTTT
cdr3_aa: CASSRQGYSNQPQHF

j_call: TRBJ2-7
d_call: NA
clone_size: NA
cdr3_length: 12
v_call: TRBV29-1
cdr3_nt: TGCAGCGTTGGTCAGGGGAACCACGAGCAGTACTTC
cdr3_aa: CSVGQGNHEQYF

j_call: TRBJ1-1
d_call: NA
clone_size: NA
cdr3_length: 16
v_call: TRBV10-3
cdr3_nt: TGTGCCATCCCTGGGGCTGCCGGGGGGCAGAACACTGAAGCTTTCTTT
cdr3_aa: CAIPGAAGGQNTEAFF

j_call: TRBJ1-3
d_call: TRBD1
clone_size: NA
cdr3_length: 16
v_call: TRBV5-1
cdr3_nt: TGCGCCAGCAGCTCGGAGACAGGGGTCACAGGAAACACCATATATTTT
cdr3_aa: CASSSETGVTGNTIYF

j_call: TRBJ2-1
d_call: TRBD2
clone_size: NA
cdr3_length: 14
v_call: TRBV7-6
cdr3_nt: TGTGCCAGCAGCACTAGCGGGAGTTGGAATGAGCAGTTCTTC
cdr3_aa: CASSTSGSWNEQFF

j_call: TRBJ1-4
d_call: NA
clone_size: NA
cdr3_length: 14
v_call: TRBV19
cdr3_nt: TGTGCCTCGAGGGCGGGGACGGCTGCGGAAAAACTGTTTTTT
cdr3_aa: CASRAGTAAEKLFF

j_call: TRBJ2-2
d_call: TRBD1
clone_size: NA
cdr3_length: 15
v_call: TRBV4-3
cdr3_nt: TGCGCCAGCTCCACAGGGGGCATCGACACCGGGGAGCTGTTTTTT
cdr3_aa: CASSTGGIDTGELFF

j_call: TRBJ1-2
d_call: NA
clone_size: NA
cdr3_length: 13
v_call: TRBV9
cdr3_nt: TGTGCCAGCGGACTTGGACGGCACCCTGGCTACACCTTC
cdr3_aa: CASGLGRHPGYTF

j_call: TRBJ2-3
d_call: NA
clone_size: NA
cdr3_length: 12
v_call: TRBV27
cdr3_nt: TGTGCCAGCAGTTCGCCCCCGGGTACGCAGTATTTT
cdr3_aa: CASSSPPGTQYF

j_call: TRBJ1-2
d_call: TRBD1
clone_size: NA
cdr3_length: 15
v_call: TRBV6-1
cdr3_nt: TGTGCCAGCAGTGACATGAAGACAGGGAACTATGGCTACACCTTC
cdr3_aa: CASSDMKTGNYGYTF

j_call: TRBJ1-4
d_call: NA
clone_size: NA
cdr3_length: 18
v_call: TRBV7-9
cdr3_nt: TGTGCCAGCAGCTCCCGCGCAATCGGACAGATCACTAATGAAAAACTGTTTTTT
cdr3_aa: CASSSRAIGQITNEKLFF

j_call: TRBJ1-2
d_call: NA
clone_size: NA
cdr3_length: 13
v_call: TRBV10-1
cdr3_nt: TGCGCCAGCACCCAGTCGCGGAGGTATGGCTACACCTTC
cdr3_aa: CASTQSRRYGYTF

j_call: TRBJ2-2
d_call: TRBD1
clone_size: NA
cdr3_length: 15
v_call: TRBV6-6
cdr3_nt: TGTGCCAGCAGTCCTCGGACAGGGGGGTCCGGGGAGCTGTTTTTT
cdr3_aa: CASSPRTGGSGELFF

j_call: TRBJ2-1
d_call: TRBD1
clone_size: NA
cdr3_length: 15
v_call: TRBV5-4
cdr3_nt: TGTGCCAGCAGCTCCTGGACAGGCCCCTACAATGAGCAGTTCTTC
cdr3_aa: CASSSWTGPYNEQFF

j_call: TRBJ2-7
d_call: TRBD1
clone_size: NA
cdr3_length: 14
v_call: TRBV28
cdr3_nt: TGTGCCAGCAGTTCAAACAGGGGCAGCTACGAGCAGTACTTC
cdr3_aa: CASSSNRGSYEQYF

j_call: TRBJ1-6
d_call: NA
clone_size: few
cdr3_length: 14
v_call: TRBV4-2
cdr3_nt: TGTGCCAGCAGCCAATACAGCACCAATTCACCCCTCCACTTT
cdr3_aa: CASSQYSTNSPLHF

j_call: TRBJ1-4
d_call: TRBD1
clone_size: NA
cdr3_length: 14
v_call: TRBV28
cdr3_nt: TGTGCCAGCAGACCTTACAGGGGGGGTAGAAAACTGTTTTTT
cdr3_aa: CASRPYRGGRKLFF

j_call: TRBJ1-1
d_call: TRBD1
clone_size: NA
cdr3_length: 16
v_call: TRBV6-6
cdr3_nt: TGTGCCAGCAGACAAACGGCGACAGGGATTGACACTGAAGCTTTCTTT
cdr3_aa: CASRQTATGIDTEAFF

j_call: TRBJ2-1
d_call: TRBD1
clone_size: NA
cdr3_length: 15
v_call: TRBV28
cdr3_nt: TGTGCCAGCAGTCCGGGACAGCTTATTTACAATGAGCAGTTCTTC
cdr3_aa: CASSPGQLIYNEQFF